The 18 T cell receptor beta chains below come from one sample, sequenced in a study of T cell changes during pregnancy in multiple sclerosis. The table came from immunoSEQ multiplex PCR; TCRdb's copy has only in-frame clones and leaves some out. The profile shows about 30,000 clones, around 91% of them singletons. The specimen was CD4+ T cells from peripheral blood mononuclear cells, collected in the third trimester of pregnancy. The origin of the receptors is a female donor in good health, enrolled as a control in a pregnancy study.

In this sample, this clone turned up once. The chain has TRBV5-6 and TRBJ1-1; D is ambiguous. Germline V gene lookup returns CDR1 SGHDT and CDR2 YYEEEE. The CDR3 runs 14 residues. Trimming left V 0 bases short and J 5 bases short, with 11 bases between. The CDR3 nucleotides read TGTGCCAGCAGCTTGGGAGGCAGACGGACTGAAGCTTTCTTT. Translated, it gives CASSLGGRRTEAFF.

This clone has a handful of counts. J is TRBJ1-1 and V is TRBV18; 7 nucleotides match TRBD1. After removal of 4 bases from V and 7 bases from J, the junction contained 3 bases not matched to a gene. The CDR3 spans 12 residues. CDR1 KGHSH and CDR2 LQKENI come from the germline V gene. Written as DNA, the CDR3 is TGTGCCAGCTCACGAAGGGACAGTGAAGCTTTCTTT. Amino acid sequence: CASSRRDSEAFF.

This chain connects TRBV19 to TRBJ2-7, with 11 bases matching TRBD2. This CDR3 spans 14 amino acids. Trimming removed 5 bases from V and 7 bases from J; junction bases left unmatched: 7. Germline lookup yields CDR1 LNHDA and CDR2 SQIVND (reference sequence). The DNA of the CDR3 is TGTGCCAGTAGTGAGCTACTAGCGGGGGTTGAGCAGTACTTC. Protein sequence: CASSELLAGVEQYF.

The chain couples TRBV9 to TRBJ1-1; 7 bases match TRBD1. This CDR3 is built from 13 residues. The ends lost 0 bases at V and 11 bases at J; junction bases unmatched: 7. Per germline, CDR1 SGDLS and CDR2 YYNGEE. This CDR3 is CASSVAGGTAAFF. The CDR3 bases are TGTGCCAGCAGCGTAGCTGGCGGGACAGCGGCTTTCTTT.

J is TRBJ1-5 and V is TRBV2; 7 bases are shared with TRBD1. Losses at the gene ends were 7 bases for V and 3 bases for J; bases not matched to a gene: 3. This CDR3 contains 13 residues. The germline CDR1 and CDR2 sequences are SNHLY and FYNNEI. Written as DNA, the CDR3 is TGTGCCAGCACTGACAGGGACAATCAGCCCCAGCATTTT. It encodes CASTDRDNQPQHF.

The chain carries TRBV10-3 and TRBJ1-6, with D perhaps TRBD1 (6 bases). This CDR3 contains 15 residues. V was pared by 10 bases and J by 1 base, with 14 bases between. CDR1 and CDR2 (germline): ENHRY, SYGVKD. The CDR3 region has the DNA TGTGCCACGAGGGGGGGAGCGTCCTATAATTCACCCCTCCACTTT. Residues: CATRGGASYNSPLHF.

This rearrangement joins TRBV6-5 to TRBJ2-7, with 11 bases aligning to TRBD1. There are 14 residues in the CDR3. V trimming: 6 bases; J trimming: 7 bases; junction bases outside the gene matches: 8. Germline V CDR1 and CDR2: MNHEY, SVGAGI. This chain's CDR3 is CASSSPGQGGEQYF. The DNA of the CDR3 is TGTGCCAGCAGCTCTCCGGGACAGGGGGGAGAGCAGTACTTC.

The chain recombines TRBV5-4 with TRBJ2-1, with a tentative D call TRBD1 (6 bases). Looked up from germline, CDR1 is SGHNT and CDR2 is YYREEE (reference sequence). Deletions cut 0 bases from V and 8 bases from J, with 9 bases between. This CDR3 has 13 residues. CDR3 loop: CASSLDRAHEQFF. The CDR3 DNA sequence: TGTGCCAGCAGCTTGGACAGGGCCCATGAGCAGTTCTTC.

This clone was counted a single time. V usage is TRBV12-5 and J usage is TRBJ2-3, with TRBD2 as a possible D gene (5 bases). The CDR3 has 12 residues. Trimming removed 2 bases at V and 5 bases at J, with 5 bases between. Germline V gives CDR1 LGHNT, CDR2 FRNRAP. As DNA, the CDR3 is TGTGCTAGTGGTTTGCGGGGAGATACGCAGTATTTT. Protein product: CASGLRGDTQYF.

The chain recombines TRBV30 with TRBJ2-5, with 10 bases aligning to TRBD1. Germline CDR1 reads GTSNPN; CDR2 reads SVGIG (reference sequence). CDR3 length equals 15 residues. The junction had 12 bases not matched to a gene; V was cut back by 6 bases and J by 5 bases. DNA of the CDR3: TGTGCCTGCACACCGGGACAGGGGTTTTCGGAGACCCAGTACTTC. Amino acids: CACTPGQGFSETQYF.

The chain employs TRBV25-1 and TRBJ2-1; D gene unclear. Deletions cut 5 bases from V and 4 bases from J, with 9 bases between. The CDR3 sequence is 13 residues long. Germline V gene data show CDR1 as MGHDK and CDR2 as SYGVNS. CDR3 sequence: CASSHSQYNEQFF. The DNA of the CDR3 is TGTGCCAGCAGTCATAGCCAGTACAATGAGCAGTTCTTC.

The CDR3 DNA sequence: TGTGCCAGCAGCGTCTCAGGGTCTGGCGAGCAGTACTTC. The encoded protein is CASSVSGSGEQYF. This chain uses TRBV9 with TRBJ2-5; D possibly corresponds to TRBD1 (5 bases). The J call may be in error: the DNA end matches TRBJ2-7 better. CDR1 is SGDLS and CDR2 is YYNGEE in the germline V gene. CDR3 length equals 13 residues.

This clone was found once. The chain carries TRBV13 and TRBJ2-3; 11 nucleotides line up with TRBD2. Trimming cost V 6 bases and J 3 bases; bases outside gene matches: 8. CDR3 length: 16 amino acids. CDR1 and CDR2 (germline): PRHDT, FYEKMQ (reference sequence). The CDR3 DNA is TGTGCCAGCAGGTTTAGCGGGAGGGCCGTGACAGATACGCAGTATTTT. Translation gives CASRFSGRAVTDTQYF.

As DNA, the CDR3 is TGTGCCAGCAGCTACAGGACAGGGAAAGAGACCCAGTACTTC. This sequence encodes CASSYRTGKETQYF. V usage is TRBV13 and J usage is TRBJ2-5; TRBD1 aligns across 8 bases. CDR1 PRHDT and CDR2 FYEKMQ come from the germline V gene (reference sequence). The junction had 4 bases not matched to a gene; V was cut back by 4 bases and J by 3 bases. CDR3 length equals 14 residues.

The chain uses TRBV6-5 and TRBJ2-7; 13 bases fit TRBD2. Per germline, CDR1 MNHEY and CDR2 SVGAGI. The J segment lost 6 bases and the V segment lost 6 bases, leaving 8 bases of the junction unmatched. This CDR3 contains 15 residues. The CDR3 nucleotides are TGTGCCAGCAGCCGCACTAGCGGGGGGGCCGGCGAGCAGTACTTC. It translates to CASSRTSGGAGEQYF.

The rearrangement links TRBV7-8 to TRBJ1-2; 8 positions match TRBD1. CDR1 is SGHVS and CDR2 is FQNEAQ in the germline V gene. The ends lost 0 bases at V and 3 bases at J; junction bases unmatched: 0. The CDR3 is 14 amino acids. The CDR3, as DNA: TGTGCCAGCAGCTTAGCACAGGGGGACTATGGCTACACCTTC. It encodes CASSLAQGDYGYTF.

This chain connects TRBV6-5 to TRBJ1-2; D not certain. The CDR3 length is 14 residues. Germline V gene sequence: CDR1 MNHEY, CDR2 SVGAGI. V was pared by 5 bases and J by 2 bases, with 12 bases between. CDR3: CASSLPPPNYGYTF. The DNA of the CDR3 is TGTGCCAGCAGTCTACCCCCCCCGAACTATGGCTACACCTTC.

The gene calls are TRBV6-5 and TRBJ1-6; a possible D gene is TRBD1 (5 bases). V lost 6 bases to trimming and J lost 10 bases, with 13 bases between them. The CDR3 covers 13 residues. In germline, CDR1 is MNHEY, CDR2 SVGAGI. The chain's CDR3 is CASSRQGGSPLHF. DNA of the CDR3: TGTGCCAGCAGCCGCCAGGGAGGATCACCCCTCCACTTT.